This entry lists 30 T cell receptor beta chains sequenced from one sample in a study of identical twins. TCRdb reanalysed the 5' RACE reads using MiXCR and keeps one entry per CDR3 protein. There are about 700,000 distinct CDR3 sequences in the sample; approximately 6.1% occur only once, and around 2% lies in the top ten. Sequencing was done on a sample of naive T cells sorted from blood. Source of these receptors: a man aged 18 to 30 in good health.

The sample holds many counts of this clonotype. This rearrangement joins TRBV3-1 to TRBJ2-2; D is unresolved. V lost 4 bases and J lost 0, with 6 bases in between. The CDR3 is made up of 14 amino acids. Germline CDR1 LGHDT, CDR2 YNNKEL (reference sequence). The CDR3 loop is CASSPRTNTGELFF. The DNA of the CDR3 is TGTGCCAGCAGCCCCCGAACGAACACCGGGGAGCTGTTTTTT.

This clonotype was seen only a few times. The chain uses TRBV6-2 or TRBV6-3 and TRBJ1-1; 8 positions agree with TRBD1. This CDR3 is built from 20 residues. V was pared by 0 bases and J by 0 bases, with 15 bases of the junction left unmatched. Germline-derived CDR1 and CDR2 are MNHEY and SVGEGT. CDR3 sequence reads: CASSYSILFDRGGVNTEAFF. The CDR3 DNA reads TGTGCCAGCAGTTACTCGATCCTATTCGACAGGGGTGGTGTGAACACTGAAGCTTTCTTT.

This clonotype was counted between two and nine times. The gene calls are TRBV6-2 or TRBV6-3 and TRBJ2-5; 14 nucleotides match TRBD2. CDR1 is MNHEY, CDR2 SVGEGT, per germline. Trimming cost V 2 bases and J 2 bases; bases outside gene matches: 16. The CDR3 totals 21 residues. The CDR3 nucleotides read TGTGCCAGCAGTTACCGCCCGTACCGACTAGCGGGGGGGAGGGGGCAAGAGACCCAGTACTTC. Amino acid sequence: CASSYRPYRLAGGRGQETQYF.

This clonotype occurred a few times. The chain links TRBV15 to TRBJ2-5; TRBD2 matches 7 bases. In germline, CDR1 is LNHNV, CDR2 YYDKDF (reference sequence). The CDR3 spans 14 residues. V lost 5 bases and J lost 3; bases outside the gene matches: 6. As DNA, the CDR3 is TGTGCCACCAGCTCGTCCGGGACTAAAGAGACCCAGTACTTC. This translates into CATSSSGTKETQYF.

This clonotype showed up many times. This rearrangement joins TRBV7-9 to TRBJ2-1; the D gene could be TRBD1 or TRBD2 (6 bases each). This CDR3 has 16 amino acids. V was shortened by 5 bases and J by 0 bases, with 14 bases between the two germline ends. Germline V gene data show CDR1 as SEHNR and CDR2 as FQNEAQ (reference sequence). The CDR3: CASSTRGRNSYNEQFF. The CDR3 bases are TGTGCCAGCAGCACCCGGGGGCGAAACTCCTACAATGAGCAGTTCTTC.

The chain combines TRBV28 with TRBJ2-7; D is unresolved. The germline V gene encodes CDR1 MDHEN and CDR2 SYDVKM. CDR3 length equals 13 residues. V dropped 4 bases and J dropped 1 base, with 8 bases sitting between them. CDR3 nucleotide sequence: TGTGCCAGCAGTTGGGCACCTTCCTACGAGCAGTACTTC. Translated: CASSWAPSYEQYF.

Ten or more counts support this clonotype. This chain joins TRBV5-1 and TRBJ2-1, with 13 bases lining up with TRBD2. Trimming at V came to 5 bases and at J to 0 bases, leaving 8 bases not matched to a gene. Germline V gene data show CDR1 as SGHRS and CDR2 as YFSETQ. The CDR3 is made up of 18 amino acids. Written as DNA, the CDR3 is TGCGCCAGCAGGAAGGGACTAGCGGGATTCTCCTCCTACAATGAGCAGTTCTTC. It is translated as CASRKGLAGFSSYNEQFF.

This clonotype was found a few times. V usage is TRBV7-2 and J usage is TRBJ2-3, with 9 bases identical to TRBD2. The CDR3 is made up of 17 amino acids. V trimming: 5 bases; J trimming: 1 base; junction bases outside the gene matches: 10. CDR1 and CDR2 from the germline V gene are SGHTA and FQGNSA. The CDR3 sequence: CASSPTHLAGRTDTQYF. CDR3 sequence (DNA): TGTGCCAGCAGCCCCACCCACCTAGCGGGACGCACAGATACGCAGTATTTT. Full variable domain (remainder filled in from reference TRBV7-2 and TRBJ2-3): GAGVSQSPSNKVTEKGKDVELRCDPISGHTALYWYRQSLGQGLEFLIYFQGNSAPDKSGLPSDRFSAERTGGSVSTLTIQRTQQEDSAVYLCASSPTHLAGRTDTQYFGPGTRLTVL.

At least ten counts were recorded for this clonotype. The DNA of the CDR3 is TGTGCCAGCAGCCAAGGAGGGGGGCTCTCCTACAATGAGCAGTTCTTC. This translates into CASSQGGGLSYNEQFF. The J gene is TRBJ2-1, the V gene TRBV3-1; D may be TRBD1 or TRBD2 (6 bases each). Germline V gene sequence: CDR1 LGHDT, CDR2 YNNKEL (reference sequence). V was clipped by 1 base and J by 0 bases, with 10 bases between them. This CDR3 spans 16 amino acids.

The V and J genes are TRBV6-1 and TRBJ1-3, with D unclear. The CDR3 is 11 residues long. Trimming removed 10 bases at V and 8 bases at J, with 12 bases between. CDR1 is MNHNS and CDR2 is SASEGT in the germline V gene. The CDR3 coding sequence is TGTGCCATTAGGTGGTTAGACACCATATATTTT. Protein: CAIRWLDTIYF.

The chain joins TRBV6-2 or TRBV6-3 to TRBJ1-3; D gene ambiguous. The V gene lost 5 bases and the J gene lost 0 bases, with 17 bases spanning the gap. The CDR3 runs 17 residues. Per germline, CDR1 MNHEY and CDR2 SVGEGT. CDR3 region: CASSPLRSGYSGNTIYF. The CDR3 coding sequence is TGTGCCAGCAGTCCACTTCGATCGGGCTACTCTGGAAACACCATATATTTT.

This clonotype was seen more than once but under ten times. The genes are TRBV11-2 and TRBJ2-7, with D perhaps TRBD2 (5 bases). V was clipped by 5 bases and J by 3 bases, with 17 bases between them. Germline CDR1 and CDR2: SGHAT and FQNNGV. The CDR3 runs 15 residues. Here the CDR3 DNA reads TGTGCCAGCAGCCCTCCCGGACGGGAAAACTACGAGCAGTACGTC. Translating gives CASSPPGRENYEQYV.

This clonotype was counted only a few times. The chain has TRBV28 and TRBJ2-7; TRBD1 matches at 9 bases. The CDR3 covers 14 residues. In germline, CDR1 is MDHEN, CDR2 SYDVKM. The trim removed 6 bases at V and 1 base at J, leaving 4 bases unmatched. The CDR3 sequence: CASSPQGASYEQYV. In DNA, the CDR3 is TGTGCCAGCAGCCCACAGGGGGCTTCCTACGAGCAGTACGTC.

This clonotype occurred a few times. The chain couples TRBV7-8 to TRBJ2-2; TRBD2 matches 13 bases. The CDR3 extends over 18 amino acids. Germline V lookup: CDR1 SGHVS, CDR2 FQNEAQ. Trimming cost V 1 base and J 4 bases; bases outside gene matches: 6. The CDR3: CASSLVLAGGPSTGELFF. The DNA for the CDR3 is TGTGCCAGCAGCTTAGTACTAGCGGGAGGGCCTAGCACCGGGGAGCTGTTTTTT.

This clonotype was counted many times. This chain uses TRBV5-1 with TRBJ1-4; D gene uncertain. This CDR3 contains 15 residues. V shed 0 bases and J shed 4 bases, with 10 bases lying between them. In germline, CDR1 is SGHRS, CDR2 YFSETQ. CDR3 coding DNA: TGCGCCAGCAGCTTGGGGGAGTTTTATAATGAAAAACTGTTTTTT. Protein sequence: CASSLGEFYNEKLFF. Full variable domain (outside the CDR3, taken from reference TRBV5-1 and TRBJ1-4): KAGVTQTPRYLIKTRGQQVTLSCSPISGHRSVSWYQQTPGQGLQFLFEYFSETQRNKGNFPGRFSGRQFSNSRSEMNVSTLELGDSALYLCASSLGEFYNEKLFFGSGTQLSVL.

This clonotype showed up just a few times. The genes are TRBV20-1 and TRBJ2-5, with a possible D match to TRBD1 (6 bases). CDR3 size: 12 residues. V gave up 5 bases and J gave up 9 bases, with 16 bases separating them. Germline V CDR1 and CDR2: DFQATT, SNEGSKA (reference sequence). The CDR3 DNA follows: TGCAGTGCTGGGGACAAGCTGGAGGCCCAGTACTTC. Translation gives CSAGDKLEAQYF.

This clonotype was counted many times. The CDR3: CASGYTGSYGYTF. The CDR3 region has the DNA TGTGCCAGCGGATACACAGGGAGCTATGGCTACACCTTC. This chain links TRBV12-3 or TRBV12-4 with TRBJ1-2, with D perhaps matching TRBD1 (6 bases). V shed 8 bases and J shed 4 bases, with 14 bases lying between them. This CDR3 spans 13 amino acids.

The genes are TRBV6-5 and TRBJ2-5; D is unresolved. The length of the CDR3 is 15 residues. V was clipped by 0 bases and J by 0 bases, with 8 bases between them. Germline V CDR1 and CDR2: MNHEY, SVGAGI. DNA for the CDR3: TGTGCCAGCAGTTACTCGAGCCTAGACCAAGAGACCCAGTACTTC. This codes for CASSYSSLDQETQYF.

This clonotype was detected many times. The V and J genes are TRBV20-1 and TRBJ2-3; D possibly matches TRBD1 or TRBD2 (6 bases each). Germline V gene data show CDR1 as DFQATT and CDR2 as SNEGSKA (reference sequence). CDR3 size: 17 residues. Trimming cost V 6 bases and J 0 bases, with 22 bases left between them. The CDR3: CSAEGGLRGPSTDTQYF. The CDR3 nucleotides are TGCAGTGCGGAGGGGGGCCTCCGGGGACCTAGCACAGATACGCAGTATTTT.

This clonotype was counted at least ten times. The chain recombines TRBV5-1 with TRBJ2-7, with 7 bases fitting TRBD1. Per germline, CDR1 SGHRS and CDR2 YFSETQ. The CDR3 spans 13 residues. V was pared by 4 bases and J by 4 bases, with 5 bases of the junction left unmatched. The DNA of the CDR3 is TGCGCCAGCAGCCGACAGGGACATTACGAGCAGTACTTC. Its translation is CASSRQGHYEQYF. Supplemented by reference TRBV5-1 and TRBJ2-7, the full variable domain reads KAGVTQTPRYLIKTRGQQVTLSCSPISGHRSVSWYQQTPGQGLQFLFEYFSETQRNKGNFPGRFSGRQFSNSRSEMNVSTLELGDSALYLCASSRQGHYEQYFGPGTRLTVT.

CDR3 loop: CASSQGRQGAISYEQYF. CDR3 DNA sequence: TGCGCCAGCAGCCAAGGCAGACAGGGGGCGATATCCTACGAGCAGTACTTC. The chain combines TRBV4-3 with TRBJ2-7; 10 bases fit TRBD1. The CDR3 consists of 17 residues. The germline CDR1 and CDR2 sequences are LGHNA and YSLEER. Losses at the gene ends were 1 base for V and 1 base for J; bases not matched to a gene: 7.

This clonotype was seen repeatedly, ten times or more. The rearrangement links TRBV9 to TRBJ1-4; D remains unclear. The CDR3 is made up of 16 amino acids. CDR1 is SGDLS and CDR2 is YYNGEE in the germline V gene. V was trimmed by 3 bases and J by 0 bases, leaving 12 bases between them. CDR3 protein: CASSARSRATNEKLFF. CDR3 coding DNA: TGTGCCAGCAGCGCCAGGTCCCGTGCAACTAATGAAAAACTGTTTTTT.

The sample holds a few counts of this clonotype. V usage is TRBV7-2 and J usage is TRBJ2-3; D call uncertain. V was shortened by 0 bases and J by 6 bases, with 13 bases between the two germline ends. The germline V gene has CDR1 SGHTA and CDR2 FQGNSA. The CDR3 totals 15 residues. The CDR3 DNA reads TGTGCCAGCAGCTTAGCCACCACGAGGATGGATACGCAGTATTTT. Translating it yields CASSLATTRMDTQYF.

This clonotype was recorded many times. The chain recombines TRBV12-3 or TRBV12-4 with TRBJ2-1; TRBD1 agrees at 7 bases. The CDR3 runs to 13 residues. V was pared by 6 bases and J by 7 bases, with 6 bases of the junction left unmatched. The CDR3 DNA reads as TGTGCCAGCAGCCGACAGGGTAGGAATGAGCAGTTCTTC. Encoded protein: CASSRQGRNEQFF.

The chain carries TRBV28 and TRBJ2-1, with D unresolved. V lost 6 bases to trimming and J lost 13 bases, with 10 bases between them. The CDR3 totals 10 residues. Germline CDR1 and CDR2: MDHEN and SYDVKM. In DNA form, the CDR3 reads TGTGCCAGCAGAGACCTAGAACAGTTCTTC. It translates to CASRDLEQFF.

This chain joins TRBV6-5 and TRBJ1-2, with 12 bases that match TRBD1. This CDR3 is 17 amino acids long. J lost 3 bases, V lost 2 bases, and 7 bases had no gene match. The germline CDR1 and CDR2 sequences are MNHEY and SVGAGI. This CDR3 reads CASSYGSGTGGDYGYTF. Here the CDR3 DNA reads TGTGCCAGCAGTTACGGGTCCGGGACAGGGGGCGACTATGGCTACACCTTC.

This clonotype was counted a few times. The V and J genes are TRBV15 and TRBJ2-7; 8 nucleotides align to TRBD2. The CDR3 spans 15 residues. Losses at the gene ends were 0 bases for V and 7 bases for J; bases not matched to a gene: 8. Germline V gives CDR1 LNHNV, CDR2 YYDKDF (reference sequence). CDR3 nucleotides: TGTGCCACCAGCAGAGATGTAGCGGGGTTGGGGGAGCAGTACTTC. This codes for CATSRDVAGLGEQYF.

Ten or more counts support this clonotype. The rearrangement uses TRBV29-1 and TRBJ1-4; tentatively, D is TRBD1 (5 bases). Trimming removed 3 bases from V and 7 bases from J, with 6 bases in between. The CDR3 contains 11 residues. Germline CDR1 and CDR2: SQVTM and ANQGSEA. DNA of the CDR3: TGCAGCGTTGAGGGACGTGAAAAACTGTTTTTT. It specifies CSVEGREKLFF.

In DNA form, the CDR3 reads TGTGCCAGCAGTGAAGGAGTTGGGGCAGCGCAAGAGACCCAGTACTTC. Protein sequence: CASSEGVGAAQETQYF. The J gene is TRBJ2-5, the V gene TRBV2; D is possibly TRBD1 (5 bases). From germline, CDR1 is SNHLY and CDR2 FYNNEI. This CDR3 region has 16 residues. Trimming stripped 1 base from V and 2 bases from J, with 14 bases between.

This clonotype came up many times. DNA for the CDR3: TGTGCCAGCAGCTCACGACAGGGTTTTAATCAGCCCCAGCATTTT. It specifies CASSSRQGFNQPQHF. The chain links TRBV12-3 or TRBV12-4 to TRBJ1-5; 7 bases match TRBD1. This CDR3 is 15 amino acids long. With 6 bases clipped from V and 4 bases from J, the junction kept 9 bases outside the gene matches.